The clone carrying this T cell receptor (beta chain) was counted ten times or more. Its antigen remains unknown. The data were obtained in a study of CD8 T cells in ankylosing spondylitis. Study findings and constraints: Reports say disease-linked clones showed up significantly more in matched ankylosing spondylitis synovial fluid.

Trimming pared 4 bases from V and 1 base from J, leaving 15 bases between. Looked up from germline, CDR1 is SGHVS and CDR2 is FQNEAQ. The CDR3 spans 16 residues. MiXCR, applied by TCRdb to the 5' RACE reads, yields one record per CDR3 protein. The table records about 340,000 distinct CDR3 sequences, roughly 15% of them present only once. The TCR comes from a male donor with ankylosing spondylitis or in good health (not recorded which). The V and J genes are TRBV7-8 and TRBJ2-3, with D hard to call. The specimen sequenced was blood, either unsorted or a sorted T cell fraction (not recorded which). The CDR3 sequence: CASSSPLGSGTDTQYF. CDR3 DNA sequence: TGTGCCAGCAGCTCTCCGCTTGGAAGTGGCACAGATACGCAGTATTTT.